Reported below is one T cell receptor (beta chain). This entry is derived from a study of T cells in Graves' hyperthyroidism and ophthalmopathy. Study context: At initial diagnosis, before any treatment had begun, peripheral blood was obtained.

The source material, RNA transcripts, was used to amplify TCR beta CDR3 regions. The HTBI primer set was used in a first-round RT-PCR of the TCR CDR3. One entry per CDR3 protein, called by TCRdb with MiXCR from the multiplex PCR reads. The table shows hundreds of thousands of distinct CDR3 sequences, with approximately 15% occurring only once. The CDR3 covers 15 residues. Germline CDR1 MNHNS, CDR2 SASEGT. V dropped 3 bases and J dropped 2 bases, with 11 bases sitting between them. The sequence came from a woman in her late teens or twenties with Graves' hyperthyroidism. The chain recombines TRBV6-1 with TRBJ1-5; D remains unclear. The specimen sequenced was blood. CDR3 protein: CASSDLPNGNQPQHF. CDR3 in DNA: TGTGCCAGCAGTGATCTTCCTAATGGCAATCAGCCCCAGCATTTT.